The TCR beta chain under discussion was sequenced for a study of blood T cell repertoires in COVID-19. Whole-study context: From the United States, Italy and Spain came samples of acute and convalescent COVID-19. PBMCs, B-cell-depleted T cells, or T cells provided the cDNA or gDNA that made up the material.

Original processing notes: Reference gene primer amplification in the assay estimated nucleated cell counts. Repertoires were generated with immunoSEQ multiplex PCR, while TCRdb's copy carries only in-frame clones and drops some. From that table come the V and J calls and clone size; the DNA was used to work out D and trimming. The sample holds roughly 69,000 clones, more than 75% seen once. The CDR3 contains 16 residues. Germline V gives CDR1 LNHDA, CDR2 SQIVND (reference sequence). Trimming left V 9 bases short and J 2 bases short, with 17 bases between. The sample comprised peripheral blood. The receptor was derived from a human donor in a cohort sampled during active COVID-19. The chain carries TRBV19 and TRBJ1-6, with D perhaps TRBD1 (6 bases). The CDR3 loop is CASTIDGTTYNSPLHF. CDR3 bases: TGTGCCAGCACTATAGACGGGACAACCTATAATTCACCCCTCCACTTT.